This T cell receptor beta chain was identified during a study of cytomegalovirus exposure and HLA in healthy donors. Whole-study results and caveats: The study found most TCR sequences rare, yet found some public TCRs in many donors.

Nominally healthy donors were sampled, though unrecorded immune exposures were likely. A word on this clone: Antigen unknown.

Primers included in the PCR were 60 Vbeta and 13 Jbeta primers. Method: immunoSEQ multiplex PCR; TCRdb's copy keeps in-frame clones and lacks some. This sample has roughly 130,000 clones, with approximately 85% found just once. The CDR3 has 15 amino acids. CDR1 and CDR2 (germline): MGHRA, YSYEKL. Trimming took 5 bases from V and 6 from J; bases not matched to a gene: 11. The J gene is TRBJ2-7, the V gene TRBV4-1; 9 positions match TRBD2. The source of this sequence is a boy between 10 and 17 years old in good health and CMV-seronegative. Sequencing input: PBMCs. For the CDR3, the DNA is TGCGCCAGCAGCACCGGGACTAGCATTCCCCTCGAGCAGTACTTC. Protein sequence: CASSTGTSIPLEQYF.